These 19 T cell receptor beta chains originate from one sample sequenced in a study of identifying expanded T cells in peripheral blood. The protocol was immunoSEQ multiplex PCR, while the TCRdb copy is restricted to in-frame clones and leaves out a portion. The sample consists of 100,000 to 150,000 clones, approximately 86% of them appearing once. The sample was blood. The receptors stem from a person aged 18-70 years in good health.

The chain uses TRBV5-1 and TRBJ2-1; tentatively, D is TRBD2 (7 bases). This CDR3 has 19 amino acids. CDR1 and CDR2 (germline): SGHRS, YFSETQ. Trimming removed 1 base at V and 1 base at J, with 21 bases between. The CDR3 DNA follows: TGCGCCAGCAGCTTGCGCGGGGGCCTGGCTAGCGGTTCCTACAATGAGCAGTTCTTC. This translates into CASSLRGGLASGSYNEQFF.

J is TRBJ2-7 and V is TRBV6-1, with D hard to call. The V end was cut by 4 bases, the J end by 1 base, with 14 bases between. The CDR3 is 15 residues long. Looked up from germline, CDR1 is MNHNS and CDR2 is SASEGT. CDR3 sequence (DNA): TGTGCCAGCAGTGTCCTTCTCCGAACATCCTACGAGCAGTACTTC. It specifies CASSVLLRTSYEQYF.

The chain's CDR3 is CASSEGQGVSEAFF. In DNA, the CDR3 is TGTGCCAGCAGTGAGGGTCAGGGAGTATCAGAAGCTTTCTTT. The genes are TRBV6-1 and TRBJ1-1; weak D call: TRBD1 (5 bases). The CDR3 has 14 amino acids. Per germline, CDR1 MNHNS and CDR2 SASEGT. Trimming removed 3 bases from V and 8 bases from J, with 16 bases in between.

This clone was recorded a few times. The rearrangement joins TRBV7-8 to TRBJ1-2; no definite D call. The germline V and J ends were trimmed by 5 bases and 2 bases, with 15 bases remaining between them. The CDR3 sequence is 15 residues long. Germline V gene data show CDR1 as SGHVS and CDR2 as FQNEAQ. CDR3 nucleotide sequence: TGTGCCAGCAGCCCGCGAATTGATGCAAACTATGGCTACACCTTC. It is translated as CASSPRIDANYGYTF.

The J gene is TRBJ2-7, the V gene TRBV7-9, with D maybe TRBD1 (5 bases). Germline assignment: CDR1 SEHNR and CDR2 FQNEAQ (reference sequence). Trimming cost V 2 bases and J 1 base, with 6 bases left between them. The CDR3 spans 13 residues. CDR3 region: CASSLRQSYEQYF. Here the CDR3 DNA reads TGTGCCAGCAGCTTAAGACAGTCCTACGAGCAGTACTTC.

This clone was seen once. This chain uses TRBV7-9 with TRBJ2-1; D unclear. V lost 2 bases and J 13 bases, leaving 9 bases between the germline ends. This CDR3 is 11 amino acids long. Germline CDR1 reads SEHNR; CDR2 reads FQNEAQ (reference sequence). CDR3 protein: CASSLQAFQFF. CDR3 nucleotide sequence: TGTGCCAGCAGCTTACAAGCGTTTCAGTTCTTC.

This rearrangement joins TRBV10-3 to TRBJ2-1; D is perhaps TRBD2 (7 bases). Looked up from germline, CDR1 is ENHRY and CDR2 is SYGVKD. V lost 6 bases and J lost 2, with 17 bases in between. This CDR3 has 16 residues. The CDR3 protein is CAIRGGGGSPYNEQFF. The CDR3 DNA sequence: TGTGCCATCAGGGGGGGCGGGGGAAGCCCCTACAATGAGCAGTTCTTC.

The chain uses TRBV5-6 and TRBJ1-1, with D possibly TRBD1 on 6 matching bases. The germline V gene has CDR1 SGHDT and CDR2 YYEEEE. The V end lost 0 bases, the J end lost 5 bases, and 14 bases lay between the germline ends. The CDR3 consists of 15 residues. The CDR3 nucleotides read TGTGCCAGCAGCTTGGTCAGGGGCGAGAATACTGAAGCTTTCTTT. It codes for CASSLVRGENTEAFF.

The gene calls are TRBV11-1 and TRBJ2-7; D call uncertain. The CDR3 extends over 12 amino acids. V was trimmed by 5 bases and J by 0 bases, leaving 5 bases between them. The germline V gene has CDR1 SGHAT and CDR2 FQDESV (reference sequence). The chain's CDR3 is CASSGSSYEQYF. CDR3 coding DNA: TGTGCCAGCAGCGGCAGCTCCTACGAGCAGTACTTC. The full variable domain, in which reference TRBV11-1 and TRBJ2-7 provide the parts outside the CDR3, is EAEVAQSPRYKITEKSQAVAFWCDPISGHATLYWYRQILGQGPELLVQFQDESVVDDSQLPKDRFSAERLKGVDSTLKIQPAELGDSAMYLCASSGSSYEQYFGPGTRLTVT.

The chain links TRBV7-9 to TRBJ2-7, with a possible D match to TRBD2 (6 bases). The CDR3 has 13 residues. The germline V gene has CDR1 SEHNR and CDR2 FQNEAQ (reference sequence). Trimming left V 5 bases short and J 5 bases short, with 13 bases between. Here the CDR3 DNA reads TGTGCCAGCAGCCTAAGTAGCGGCAACGAGCAGTACTTC. Translated: CASSLSSGNEQYF.

The rearrangement links TRBV5-6 to TRBJ2-1; maybe TRBD1 (5 bases). Germline assignment: CDR1 SGHDT and CDR2 YYEEEE. V dropped 0 bases and J dropped 7 bases, with 17 bases sitting between them. The length of the CDR3 is 16 residues. The CDR3 DNA sequence: TGTGCCAGCAGCTTGGCCAGGGAAAGGTCGTGGAATGAGCAGTTCTTC. Residues: CASSLARERSWNEQFF.

This clone showed up just once. The V call is TRBV7-9, the J call TRBJ2-5; D unresolved. The J call could be wrong; TRBJ2-7 is a better fit for the DNA end. The length of the CDR3 is 14 residues. Per germline, CDR1 SEHNR and CDR2 FQNEAQ (reference sequence). CDR3 residues: CASSLASVIHEQYF. The CDR3 DNA follows: TGTGCCAGCAGCTTAGCGTCGGTGATCCACGAGCAGTACTTC.

This clone was counted a single time. This chain connects TRBV27 to TRBJ2-5; 9 bases agree with TRBD1. The CDR3 length is 15 residues. Losses at the gene ends were 6 bases for V and 1 base for J; bases not matched to a gene: 6. Germline V gene data show CDR1 as MNHEY and CDR2 as SMNVEV (reference sequence). The CDR3 DNA reads TGTGCCAGCAGAAGGACAGGGGTTCTCCAAGAGACCCAGTACTTC. This translates into CASRRTGVLQETQYF.

V is TRBV5-6 and J is TRBJ1-3; D not resolved. The germline V gene encodes CDR1 SGHDT and CDR2 YYEEEE. V lost 0 bases to trimming and J lost 0 bases, with 7 bases between them. The CDR3 extends over 15 amino acids. The CDR3 DNA reads as TGTGCCAGCAGCTTGGGGCTGACCTCTGGAAACACCATATATTTT. Protein sequence: CASSLGLTSGNTIYF. Based on the CDR3 plus reference TRBV5-6 and TRBJ1-3, the full variable domain is DAGVTQSPTHLIKTRGQQVTLRCSPKSGHDTVSWYQQALGQGPQFIFQYYEEEERQRGNFPDRFSGHQFPNYSSELNVNALLLGDSALYLCASSLGLTSGNTIYFGEGSWLTVV.

V gene TRBV4-1 combines with J gene TRBJ2-3, with TRBD2 matching over 14 bases. Germline V gene data show CDR1 as MGHRA and CDR2 as YSYEKL. The CDR3 loop spans 19 amino acids. The V gene end was trimmed by 2 bases and the J gene end by 2 bases; junction bases not matched to a gene: 9. CDR3 in DNA: TGCGCCAGCAGCCAACCGCCTGGGACTAGCGGGGGATTCACAGATACGCAGTATTTT. Translation gives CASSQPPGTSGGFTDTQYF.

The chain employs TRBV7-2 and TRBJ2-5; no clear D gene. From germline, CDR1 is SGHTA and CDR2 FQGNSA. The CDR3 has 14 amino acids. Trimming cost V 2 bases and J 1 base, with 8 bases left between them. The CDR3 spells CASSLNYLQETQYF. CDR3 DNA sequence: TGTGCCAGCAGCTTAAATTACCTCCAAGAGACCCAGTACTTC.

By proportion, this clone is medium-sized. The chain carries TRBV2 and TRBJ1-5; D uncertain. CDR3 length: 13 amino acids. V lost 2 bases, J lost 6 bases, and 8 bases lay in between. Germline lookup yields CDR1 SNHLY and CDR2 FYNNEI. The CDR3 sequence: CASSERGRQPQHF. The CDR3 nucleotides read TGTGCCAGCAGTGAAAGAGGACGTCAGCCCCAGCATTTT.

The chain carries TRBV6-1 and TRBJ2-7; the match to TRBD2 covers 8 bases. Germline values: CDR1 MNHNS, CDR2 SASEGT. There are 14 residues in the CDR3. V shed 6 bases and J 3 bases; nucleotides not matched to a gene: 7. DNA for the CDR3: TGTGCCAGCAGCCCGGGACTAGGTATCTACGAGCAGTACTTC. Translated, it gives CASSPGLGIYEQYF.

The chain uses TRBV7-8 and TRBJ1-5, with a possible D match to TRBD1 (5 bases). CDR3 length equals 16 residues. CDR1 and CDR2 from the germline V gene are SGHVS and FQNEAQ. The V and J ends lost 5 bases and 2 bases respectively, with 16 bases between them. CDR3 amino acids: CASSPWGEGRNQPQHF. The CDR3 bases are TGTGCCAGCAGCCCCTGGGGGGAGGGGCGCAATCAGCCCCAGCATTTT. The full variable domain, its missing parts supplied by reference TRBV7-8 and TRBJ1-5, is GAGVSQSPRYKVAKRGQDVALRCDPISGHVSLFWYQQALGQGPEFLTYFQNEAQLDKSGLPSDRFFAERPEGSVSTLKIQRTQQEDSAVYLCASSPWGEGRNQPQHFGDGTRLSIL.